This T cell receptor (beta chain) originates from a study of cytomegalovirus exposure and HLA in healthy donors. Study background: Genetic ancestry analysis placed about 84% of the 400 or so donors that were genotyped in the Caucasian-associated cluster.

Primers: 60 Vbeta forward and 13 Jbeta reverse. Data came from immunoSEQ multiplex PCR; TCRdb stores just in-frame clones and leaves some out. The sample includes 210,000 or so clones, approximately 80% of them seen just once. About this clone: The antigen remains undetermined.

J gave up 8 bases and V 0 bases, and 4 bases lay outside the gene matches. CDR1 SGDLS and CDR2 YYNGEE come from the germline V gene. The CDR3 covers 15 residues. Study conclusions and caveats: V- and J-gene trimming in TCR beta was tied to a missense DCLRE1C variant by an analysis performed later. Many donors carried some public TCRs, although rarity characterized most TCR sequences.

Source material: PBMCs. The clonotype was recovered from a girl aged 10 to 17 in good health and CMV-seronegative. V is TRBV9 and J is TRBJ2-1; 11 bases map to TRBD2. The CDR3 is CASSVVTSGSHEQFF. CDR3 DNA: TGTGCCAGCAGCGTAGTTACTAGCGGGAGTCATGAGCAGTTCTTC. The full variable domain, rest sourced from reference TRBV9 and TRBJ2-1, is DSGVTQTPKHLITATGQRVTLRCSPRSGDLSVYWYQQSLDQGLQFLIQYYNGEERAKGNILERFSAQQFPDLHSELNLSSLELGDSALYFCASSVVTSGSHEQFFGPGTRLTVL.